This T cell receptor beta chain was captured in a study of blood T cells in healthy people across ages (dated by TCRdb to the mid-2010s). Some background on the complete study: In model experiments, roughly one uniquely barcoded TCR beta cDNA molecule per two T cells was captured by template switching. Two additional independent replicas of 1 million unique cDNA reads from the same blood draw were analyzed for two donors (one aged 18 to 30 and one aged 80 or older). To avoid experimental bias, donors of different ages were spread randomly across the sequencing lanes. To track age-related changes in TCR beta repertoire diversity, the study relied on deep sequencing normalized with unique cDNA molecular identifiers. Four age groups were formed from the donors: young (average approximately 15 years), middle-aged (around 41), aged (62) and long-lived (about 75). The research as a whole found: A strong correlation was found between observed TCR beta diversity and the percentage of naive T cells measured by flow cytometry. Estimates of total diversity based on one million sequenced T cells were regarded as lower bounds and as underestimates. Compared with the aged group, the long-lived group had more naive CD4+ T cells, fewer expanded clones and increased TCR diversity, a pattern suggesting age selection. Donor CMV infection status was unknown, potentially confounding age-related changes in expanded clonotypes. Conclusive comparison of naive and antigen-experienced compartments was prevented by the profiling of bulk unsorted PBMCs. As age increased, observed TCR beta diversity per million T cells dropped in a roughly linear way, and a significant reduction was already evident by age roughly 36.

V and J are trimmed by 0 bases and 4 bases, and the gene matches miss 16 bases of the junction. Per the germline V gene, MGHRA is the CDR1 and YSYEKL is the CDR2. The CDR3, cysteine through phenylalanine, is 19 amino acids long. Kept here is only the CDR3 DNA, which spans 57 bases and is read in frame from base 1. Donors were 30 to 45 systemically healthy Caucasian individuals from Russia aged roughly 6 to 100 years. Around 9.8 milliliters of peripheral blood were collected from each donor into EDTA-treated Vacutainer tubes. Ficoll-Paque density-gradient centrifugation was used to isolate PBMCs, with at least 6.5 million per sample. Trizol reagent was used to extract total RNA from PBMCs, with at least 5 micrograms per sample. For every donor, flow cytometry on a PBMC aliquot measured the percentage of naive CD45RAhigh/CD27high T cells. On this clonotype: Its target antigen remains unknown. Per-nucleotide qualities are absent, and no much larger clonotype sits a single base away.

Libraries came from 5' RACE. TCRdb shows the sequencer as Illumina HiSeq 2500. A second PCR of about 7 to 12 cycles was performed with a sample-barcoded 5' primer and a J-beta primer mix. A unique molecular identifier was introduced onto each TCR beta cDNA molecule by a template-switch 5' adaptor carrying 12 random nucleotides. Each sample yielded at least 2.5 million CDR3-containing paired-end reads. The Mint cDNA synthesis kit, primed by a TRBC-specific oligonucleotide, was used to synthesize first-strand cDNA from all RNA. Following uracil-DNA glycosylase treatment, a first 18-cycle PCR with universal primers M1SS and BC2_uni_R was performed on all cDNA. The authors processed their data as follows. For normalization, 1 million high-quality reads were randomly selected from each sample, with every read carrying a distinct molecular identifier. Reads with shared molecular identifiers were discarded instead of being binned into consensus sequences. MiTCR, with a Q25 quality threshold and the strictest error-elimination algorithm, was used for CDR3 identification, clonotype clustering and error correction. A nonparametric unseen species model using Euler transformation provided a lower-bound estimate of total TCR beta diversity. TCRdb cleaned the public reads at Q25 with fastp, built clones with MiXCR and kept in-frame beta chains. One record per CDR3 amino acid sequence lists the most common genes and DNA. TCRdb's processing, not the authors' own work, is the source of the V and J calls. For this sample the table gives about 1.8 million distinct CDR3 sequences, of which about 50% were detected only once. Around 2.1% of the sample goes to the ten largest clones.

Sequenced input: blood. The chain couples TRBV4-1 to TRBJ1-2; TRBD1 lines up with 8 middle nucleotides. This sequence was found in a middle-aged woman in good health. The CDR3 protein: CASSQESGAGPQGVYGYTF. Here is the DNA: TGCGCCAGCAGCCAAGAATCGGGCGCGGGACCACAGGGGGTCTATGGCTACACCTTC.